This T cell receptor (beta chain) is from a study of molecular identifiers for immune sequencing clone quantification. General study results and limits: Identical barcode-sharing TCR molecules could lead to underestimated sizes for highly expanded clones.

TCRdb reanalysed the PCR reads using MiXCR and keeps one entry per CDR3 protein. The sample includes hundreds of thousands of distinct CDR3 sequences, over 25% of them seen just once. Sorting was used to obtain naive CD8 T cells (CD8+CD4-CCR7+CD45RA+). CDR1 SGHVS and CDR2 FQNEAQ come from the germline V gene. Between the trimmed V and J ends, which lost 4 bases and 0 bases, there was a span of 17 bases. The CDR3 extends over 17 amino acids. This clonotype has ten or more counts. The antigen is unknown. This TCR derives from a human donor in good health. Some libraries in this study had Jurkat cell RNA spiked in. The chain employs TRBV7-8 and TRBJ2-3; possible D gene TRBD1, 5 bases. The sequenced material came from naive CD8+ T cells from blood, with Jurkat cell RNA spiked in. Indicated subset: FACS-sorted CD8+CD4-CCR7+CD45RA+ naive T cells. The CDR3 DNA follows: TGTGCCAGCAGCTACACAGGTGAAGGCGGCAGCACAGATACGCAGTATTTT. As protein: CASSYTGEGGSTDTQYF.